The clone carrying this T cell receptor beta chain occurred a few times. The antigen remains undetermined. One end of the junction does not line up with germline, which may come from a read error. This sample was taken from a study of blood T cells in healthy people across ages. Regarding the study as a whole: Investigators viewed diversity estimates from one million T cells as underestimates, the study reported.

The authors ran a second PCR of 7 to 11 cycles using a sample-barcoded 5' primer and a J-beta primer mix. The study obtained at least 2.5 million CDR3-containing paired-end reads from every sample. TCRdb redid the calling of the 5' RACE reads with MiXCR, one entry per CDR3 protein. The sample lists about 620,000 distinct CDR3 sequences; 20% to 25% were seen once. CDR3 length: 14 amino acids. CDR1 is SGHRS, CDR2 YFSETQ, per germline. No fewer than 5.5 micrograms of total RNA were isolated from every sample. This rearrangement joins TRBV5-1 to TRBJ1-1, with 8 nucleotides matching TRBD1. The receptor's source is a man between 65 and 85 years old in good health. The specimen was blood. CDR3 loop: CACSLDRENTEAFF. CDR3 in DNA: TGCGCCTGCAGCTTGGACAGGGAGAACACTGAAGCTTTCTTT. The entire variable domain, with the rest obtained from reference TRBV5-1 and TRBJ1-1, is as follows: KAGVTQTPRYLIKTRGQQVTLSCSPISGHRSVSWYQQTPGQGLQFLFEYFSETQRNKGNFPGRFSGRQFSNSRSEMNVSTLELGDSALYLCACSLDRENTEAFFGQGTRLTVV.